The 2 T cell receptor beta chains below all came from one sample that was sequenced in a study of regulatory T cells in long-lasting Graves disease. Arm-PCR of CDR3 regions with iRepertoire HTBI primers generated TCR beta libraries. TCRdb reanalysed the multiplex PCR reads using MiXCR and keeps one entry per CDR3 protein. The profile covers about 430,000 distinct CDR3 sequences, with around 20% appearing a single time and approximately 14% taken by the ten largest. Time point defined: persistent/refractory GD, antithyroid drugs over 5 years with positive TRAb. TCR sequences were obtained from RNA taken from PBMCs. The sequencing used peripheral blood mononuclear cells (PBMCs), collected when the disease was refractory, from a patient treated with antithyroid drugs. The receptor source for this set is a female donor with Graves disease.

In this sample, this clonotype turned up many times. The V and J genes are TRBV7-3 and TRBJ2-6; D not resolved. The CDR3 covers 14 residues. V shed 2 bases and J shed 2 bases, with 4 bases lying between them. Germline CDR1 SGHTA, CDR2 FQGTGA. CDR3 region: CASSLVPGANVLTF. The CDR3 DNA reads TGTGCCAGCAGCTTAGTGCCTGGGGCCAACGTCCTGACTTTC. Full variable domain (missing parts from reference TRBV7-3 and TRBJ2-6): GAGVSQTPSNKVTEKGKYVELRCDPISGHTALYWYRQSLGQGPEFLIYFQGTGAADDSGLPNDRFFAVRPEGSVSTLKIQRTERGDSAVYLCASSLVPGANVLTFGAGSRLTVL.

In this sample, this clonotype turned up many times. This chain connects TRBV3-1 to TRBJ2-7, with 9 bases lining up with TRBD1. Per the germline V gene, CDR1 is LGHDT and CDR2 is YNNKEL (reference sequence). With 5 bases clipped from V and 4 bases from J, the junction kept 3 bases outside the gene matches. The CDR3 runs to 13 residues. CDR3 in amino acids: CASSEQGAYEQYF. For the CDR3, the DNA is TGTGCCAGCAGCGAACAGGGGGCTTACGAGCAGTACTTC.